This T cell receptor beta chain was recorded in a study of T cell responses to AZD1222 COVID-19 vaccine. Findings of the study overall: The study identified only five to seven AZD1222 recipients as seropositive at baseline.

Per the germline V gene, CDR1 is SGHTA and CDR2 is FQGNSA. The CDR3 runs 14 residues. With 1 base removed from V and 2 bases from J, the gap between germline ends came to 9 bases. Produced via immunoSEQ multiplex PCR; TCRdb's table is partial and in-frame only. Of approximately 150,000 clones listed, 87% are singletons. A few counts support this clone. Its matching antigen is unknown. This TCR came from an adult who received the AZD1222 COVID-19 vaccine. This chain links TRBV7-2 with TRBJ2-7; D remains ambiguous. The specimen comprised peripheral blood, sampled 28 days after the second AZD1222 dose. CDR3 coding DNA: TGTGCCAGCAGCTTAGAGGCCCTTCCCTACGAGCAGTACTTC. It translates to CASSLEALPYEQYF.